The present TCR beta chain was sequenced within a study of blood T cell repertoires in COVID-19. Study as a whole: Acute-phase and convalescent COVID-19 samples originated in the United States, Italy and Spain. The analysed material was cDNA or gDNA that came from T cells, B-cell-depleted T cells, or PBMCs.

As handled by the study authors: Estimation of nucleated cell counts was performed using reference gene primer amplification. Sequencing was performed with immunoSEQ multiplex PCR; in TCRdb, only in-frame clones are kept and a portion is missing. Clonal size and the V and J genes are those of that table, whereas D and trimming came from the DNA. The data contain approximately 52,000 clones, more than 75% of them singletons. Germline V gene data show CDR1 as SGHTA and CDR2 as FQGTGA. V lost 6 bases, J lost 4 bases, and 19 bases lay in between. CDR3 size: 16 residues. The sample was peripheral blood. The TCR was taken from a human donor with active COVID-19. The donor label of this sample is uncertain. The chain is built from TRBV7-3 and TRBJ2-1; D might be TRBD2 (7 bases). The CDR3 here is CASSLVGGGPYNEQFF. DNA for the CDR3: TGTGCCAGCAGTCTGGTGGGCGGGGGCCCATACAATGAGCAGTTCTTC.